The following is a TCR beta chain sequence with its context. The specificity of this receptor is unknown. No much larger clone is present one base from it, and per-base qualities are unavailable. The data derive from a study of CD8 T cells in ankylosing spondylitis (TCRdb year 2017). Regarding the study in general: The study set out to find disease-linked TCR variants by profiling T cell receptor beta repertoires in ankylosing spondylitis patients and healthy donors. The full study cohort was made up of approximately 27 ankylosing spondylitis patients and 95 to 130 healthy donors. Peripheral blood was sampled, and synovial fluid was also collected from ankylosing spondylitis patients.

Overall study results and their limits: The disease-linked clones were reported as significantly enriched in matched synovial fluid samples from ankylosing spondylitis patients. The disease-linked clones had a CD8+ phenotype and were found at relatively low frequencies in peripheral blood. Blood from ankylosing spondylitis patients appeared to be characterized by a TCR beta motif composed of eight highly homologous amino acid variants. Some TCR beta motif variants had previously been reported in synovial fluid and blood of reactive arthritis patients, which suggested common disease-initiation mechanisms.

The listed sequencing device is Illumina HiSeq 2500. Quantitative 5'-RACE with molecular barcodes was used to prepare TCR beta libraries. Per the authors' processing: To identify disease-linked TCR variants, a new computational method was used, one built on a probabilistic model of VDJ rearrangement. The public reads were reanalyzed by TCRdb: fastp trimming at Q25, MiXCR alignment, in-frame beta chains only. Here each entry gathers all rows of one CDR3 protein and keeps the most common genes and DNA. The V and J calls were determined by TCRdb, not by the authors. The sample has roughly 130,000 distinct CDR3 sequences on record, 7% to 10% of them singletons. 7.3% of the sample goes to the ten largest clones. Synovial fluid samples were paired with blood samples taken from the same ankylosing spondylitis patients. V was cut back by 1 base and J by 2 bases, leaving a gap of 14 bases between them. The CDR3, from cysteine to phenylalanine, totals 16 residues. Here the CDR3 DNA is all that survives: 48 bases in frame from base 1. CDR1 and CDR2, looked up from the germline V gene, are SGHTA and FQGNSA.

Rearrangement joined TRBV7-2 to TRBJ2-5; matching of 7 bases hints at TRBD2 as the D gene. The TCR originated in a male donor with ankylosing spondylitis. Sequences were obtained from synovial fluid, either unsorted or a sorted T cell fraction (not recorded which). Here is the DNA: TGTGCCAGCAGCTTAGGGGGAGGGGGGCCTCAAGAGACCCAGTACTTC. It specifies CASSLGGGGPQETQYF.